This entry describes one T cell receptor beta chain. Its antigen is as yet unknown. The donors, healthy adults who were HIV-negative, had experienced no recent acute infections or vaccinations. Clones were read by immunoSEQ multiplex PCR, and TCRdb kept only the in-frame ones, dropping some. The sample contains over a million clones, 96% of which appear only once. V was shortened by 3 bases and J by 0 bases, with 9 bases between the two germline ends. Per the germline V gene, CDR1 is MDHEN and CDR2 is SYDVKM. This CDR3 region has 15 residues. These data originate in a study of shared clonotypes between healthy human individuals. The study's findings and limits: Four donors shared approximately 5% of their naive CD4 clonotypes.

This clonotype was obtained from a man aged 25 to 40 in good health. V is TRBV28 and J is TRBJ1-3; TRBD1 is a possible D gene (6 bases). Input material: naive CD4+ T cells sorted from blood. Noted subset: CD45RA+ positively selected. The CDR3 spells CASSFLTGSGNTIYF. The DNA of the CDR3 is TGTGCCAGCAGTTTCCTGACAGGCTCTGGAAACACCATATATTTT.